The 25 T cell receptor beta chains below were found in one sample sequenced in a study of tumor-infiltrating lymphocytes in primary liver carcinoma. The source material, about 18-31 mg of unsorted bulk tissue, was used to co-extract RNA and DNA. The input was 450 to 500 ng total RNA; TCR beta cDNA was made from it with a constant-region primer. Amplification in three nested multiplex PCR rounds with slightly modified ARM-PCR gave rise to TCR beta libraries. Investigators reported that the first two PCR rounds, at roughly 10 cycles each, used TRBV1-TRBV30 forward primers with a C-beta reverse primer. A single record per CDR3 protein comes from TCRdb applying MiXCR to the multiplex PCR reads. The sample carries fewer than 75,000 distinct CDR3 sequences, around 64% recorded once. Sample: liver tumor tissue from sampling region 4. The subset is: tumor region T4, right-lateral pole. The receptors derive from a man in his forties with primary liver carcinoma and hepatitis B virus infection.

The V call is TRBV4-1, the J call TRBJ2-1; weak D call: TRBD1 (6 bases). This CDR3 comprises 21 residues. Per the germline V gene, CDR1 is MGHRA and CDR2 is YSYEKL. V was pared by 1 base and J by 7 bases, with 32 bases between. CDR3 sequence reads: CASSQGTRVQGFFTPTNEQFF. CDR3 nucleotide sequence: TGCGCCAGCAGCCAAGGTACGCGGGTGCAGGGGTTTTTCACCCCCACGAATGAGCAGTTCTTC.

CDR3 sequence (DNA): TGTGCCAGCAGCTTATTATCTAGCGGGGACTTCTACAATGAGCAGTTCTTC. Amino acids: CASSLLSSGDFYNEQFF. This sequence joins TRBV7-2 and TRBJ2-1; 9 nucleotides align to TRBD2. The CDR3 is made up of 17 amino acids. Germline values: CDR1 SGHTA, CDR2 FQGNSA. V gave up 2 bases and J gave up 3 bases; unmatched junction bases: 8. The whole variable domain, filled in from reference TRBV7-2 and TRBJ2-1, reads GAGVSQSPSNKVTEKGKDVELRCDPISGHTALYWYRQSLGQGLEFLIYFQGNSAPDKSGLPSDRFSAERTGGSVSTLTIQRTQQEDSAVYLCASSLLSSGDFYNEQFFGPGTRLTVL.

V gene TRBV12-3 or TRBV12-4 combines with J gene TRBJ2-5; possible D gene TRBD2, 6 bases. The CDR3 covers 13 residues. V was cut by 3 bases and J by 11 bases, with 16 bases left in between. The CDR3 sequence is CASSFLAEVTQYF. In DNA, the CDR3 is TGTGCCAGCAGTTTTTTAGCGGAAGTGACTCAGTACTTC.

As concerns this clonotype: A much larger clone differs by one base, so this may be a read error. The chain combines TRBV11-3 with TRBJ2-2; D remains ambiguous. Germline CDR1 SGHNT, CDR2 YENEEA. The CDR3 runs to 15 residues. The V end lost 5 bases, the J end lost 1 base, and 11 bases lay between the germline ends. The CDR3 bases are TGTGCCAGCAGCACCCGGTCAGGGAACACCGGGGAGCTGTTTTTT. It encodes CASSTRSGNTGELFF.

Note on this clonotype: The junction does not match germline at one end; this may be a read error. V is TRBV30 and J is TRBJ2-2, with 9 bases aligning to TRBD2. Germline assignment: CDR1 GTSNPN and CDR2 SVGIG (reference sequence). The CDR3 totals 17 residues. The CDR3: CAWCVQTSGPNTGELFF. For the CDR3, the DNA is TGTGCCTGGTGTGTACAGACTAGCGGTCCGAACACCGGGGAGCTGTTTTTT.

There are many counts of this clonotype. V gene TRBV29-1 combines with J gene TRBJ2-5; TRBD2 might be the D (5 bases). Germline lookup yields CDR1 SQVTM and CDR2 ANQGSEA. The CDR3 contains 15 residues. V dropped 2 bases and J dropped 5 bases, with 18 bases sitting between them. CDR3 in amino acids: CSVESAAGRSETQYF. As DNA, the CDR3 is TGCAGCGTTGAATCCGCGGCGGGTAGATCGGAGACCCAGTACTTC. The variable domain in full, with the rest retrieved from reference TRBV29-1 and TRBJ2-5, is SAVISQKPSRDICQRGTSLTIQCQVDSQVTMMFWYRQQPGQSLTLIATANQGSEATYESGFVIDKFPISRPNLTFSTLTVSNMSPEDSSIYLCSVESAAGRSETQYFGPGTRLLVL.

On this clonotype itself: Germline is not matched at one junction end, which may reflect a read error. The V call is TRBV6-5, the J call TRBJ2-2, with 7 positions matching TRBD2. This CDR3 contains 15 residues. Germline V gene data show CDR1 as MNHEY and CDR2 as SVGAGI. The CDR3 DNA sequence: TGTGCCAGCAGGGGGACTATCGGGAGTCTCGGGGAGCTGTATTTT. Translating gives CASRGTIGSLGELYF.

This chain joins TRBV11-2 and TRBJ1-1; D may be TRBD1 (5 bases). The V end lost 9 bases, the J end lost 4 bases, and 24 bases lay between the germline ends. Looked up from germline, CDR1 is SGHAT and CDR2 is FQNNGV. CDR3 size: 16 residues. The CDR3 sequence: CASSRGGVGVFTEAFF. The CDR3, as DNA: TGTGCCAGTAGCCGAGGTGGGGTAGGGGTCTTCACTGAAGCTTTCTTT.

On this clonotype itself: The junction does not match germline at one end; this may be a read error. CDR3 coding DNA: TGTGCCAGCAGCCGGACTAGTGAGTACTACGAGCGGTACTTC. Its translation is CASSRTSEYYERYF. The V and J genes are TRBV7-9 and TRBJ2-7, with 7 positions matching TRBD2. The CDR3 has 14 amino acids. The germline gives CDR1 SEHNR, CDR2 FQNEAQ (reference sequence).

About this clonotype itself: An end of the junction differs from the germline gene, which may be a read error. The V gene is TRBV28, the J gene TRBJ1-5, with D unclear. This CDR3 is 14 amino acids long. Germline values: CDR1 MDHEN, CDR2 SYDVKM. The CDR3 DNA reads TGTGCCAGCAGTCCGGGAGGATGGAATCAGCCCCAGCATTTC. Translating gives CASSPGGWNQPQHF.

The sample holds many counts of this clonotype. The chain recombines TRBV10-3 with TRBJ2-2; 7 bases fit TRBD2. With V trimmed by 4 bases and J by 2 bases, 4 bases remained unmatched. The CDR3 is 15 amino acids. Germline values: CDR1 ENHRY, CDR2 SYGVKD. The CDR3 nucleotides are TGTGCCATCAGTGGAATAGCGGGTAACACCGGGGAGCTGTTTTTT. This codes for CAISGIAGNTGELFF.

Turning to this clonotype: A much larger clone sits a single nucleotide away, making a read error possible. J is TRBJ1-1 and V is TRBV4-1, with D perhaps matching TRBD1 (5 bases). The V and J ends lost 6 bases and 7 bases respectively, with 27 bases between them. The CDR3 is 17 amino acids. In germline, CDR1 is MGHRA, CDR2 YSYEKL. The CDR3: CASRSTSIGVVIDEAFF. CDR3 bases: TGCGCCAGCAGGTCTACTTCCATAGGGGTTGTGATTGATGAAGCTTTCTTT.

A note on this clonotype: One junction end does not reproduce the germline sequence, and a read error may be involved. The chain joins TRBV10-3 to TRBJ1-1; possible D gene TRBD1, 5 bases. Germline V lookup: CDR1 ENHRY, CDR2 SYGVKD. This CDR3 is built from 13 residues. CDR3 sequence reads: CAIRDTMNTKAFF. The CDR3 bases are TGTGCCATCAGGGACACCATGAACACTAAAGCTTTCTTT.

Points on this clonotype: The germline gene is not matched at one end of the junction; a read error may be the cause. The chain uses TRBV6-1 and TRBJ1-4, with 8 bases aligning to TRBD1. Germline values: CDR1 MNHNS, CDR2 SASEGT. The CDR3 totals 14 residues. This CDR3 reads CVSSEGTGGGKLFF. The CDR3 region has the DNA TGTGTCAGCAGTGAAGGGACAGGAGGGGGAAAACTGTTTTTT.

This clonotype was counted between two and nine times. The V and J genes are TRBV12-3 or TRBV12-4 and TRBJ2-1; the D gene is possibly TRBD1 (8 bases). The CDR3 sequence is 16 residues long. Trimming pared 10 bases from V and 7 bases from J, leaving 26 bases between. The CDR3 reads CATRQGWAGDSNEQFF. CDR3 in DNA: TGTGCCACCAGACAGGGGTGGGCGGGAGATTCTAATGAGCAGTTCTTC.

Points on this clonotype: Possible read error: a much larger clone is one base away. V usage is TRBV11-2 and J usage is TRBJ1-2, with a weak D call TRBD1 (6 bases). V lost 10 bases and J 6 bases, leaving 21 bases between the germline ends. This CDR3 has 14 residues. CDR1 and CDR2 (germline): SGHAT, FQNNGV. The CDR3: CANRERDTTHGYTF. CDR3 bases: TGTGCCAACAGAGAGAGGGACACCACCCATGGCTACACCTTC.

This clonotype was recorded many times. The chain joins TRBV6-5 to TRBJ2-1, with unresolved D. Germline assignment: CDR1 MNHEY and CDR2 SVGAGI. The V end was cut by 6 bases, the J end by 1 base, with 13 bases between. The CDR3 runs 15 residues. CDR3 residues: CASRRAGPSYNEQFF. The CDR3 DNA follows: TGTGCCAGCAGGCGAGCAGGTCCTTCCTACAATGAGCAGTTCTTC.

In regard to this clonotype: This CDR3 is missing its conserved last phenylalanine or tryptophan, likely due to a read error. This chain links TRBV28 with TRBJ1-4, with 7 positions matching TRBD1. CDR3 length: 17 amino acids. Per germline, CDR1 MDHEN and CDR2 SYDVKM. Trimming took 3 bases from V and 0 from J; bases not matched to a gene: 7. This CDR3 reads CASSFGDRFATNEKLFL. The CDR3 DNA follows: TGTGCCAGCAGTTTTGGGGACAGATTTGCAACTAATGAAAAACTGTTTCTT.

Of note for this clonotype: At one end the junction does not follow the germline gene, possibly because of a read error. This chain links TRBV6-1 with TRBJ1-5, with 7 positions matching TRBD1. CDR3 length: 15 residues. Germline assignment: CDR1 MNHNS and CDR2 SASEGT. The CDR3 sequence: CARSVTGAFNQPQHF. The CDR3 DNA follows: TGTGCCAGAAGTGTCACAGGGGCCTTCAATCAGCCCCAGCATTTC.

This clonotype was seen ten or more times. V and J are TRBV4-2 and TRBJ2-2; TRBD2 agrees at 12 bases. The CDR3 length is 19 residues. V lost 1 base to trimming and J lost 0 bases; unmatched junction nucleotides: 6. CDR1 is LGHNA, CDR2 YNFKEQ, per germline. CDR3 nucleotide sequence: TGTGCCAGCAGCCAAGCGCTAGCGGGAGGGTTAGCGAACACCGGGGAGCTGTTTTTT. Encoded protein: CASSQALAGGLANTGELFF.

This sequence joins TRBV29-1 and TRBJ2-1; 8 nucleotides match TRBD1. V dropped 6 bases and J dropped 6; count of bases not matched to a gene: 10. CDR1 is SQVTM and CDR2 is ANQGSEA in the germline V gene. This CDR3 contains 14 residues. CDR3 region: CSVDETGVGNEQFF. Written as DNA, the CDR3 is TGCAGCGTCGACGAGACAGGGGTGGGCAATGAGCAGTTCTTC.

This chain links TRBV10-3 with TRBJ2-3, with D possibly being TRBD2 (5 bases). With 4 bases removed from V and 0 bases from J, the gap between germline ends came to 20 bases. The CDR3 runs to 18 residues. From germline, CDR1 is ENHRY and CDR2 SYGVKD. The CDR3 DNA sequence: TGTGCCATCAGTGCGCGGATTTTAGCGAGACTTAGCACAGATACGCAGTATTTT. Translated: CAISARILARLSTDTQYF.

In regard to this clonotype: The junction differs from germline at one of its ends, possibly a read error. This chain joins TRBV11-2 and TRBJ2-1; no clear D gene. Germline CDR1 reads SGHAT; CDR2 reads FQNNGV. The length of the CDR3 is 16 residues. In DNA, the CDR3 is TGTGCCAGCGGCTTAGATCTAGAGAGCTCATACAATGAGCAGTTCTTC. Residues: CASGLDLESSYNEQFF.

This chain links TRBV11-2 with TRBJ2-2; D may match TRBD1 or TRBD2 (6 bases each). V lost 7 bases, J lost 7 bases, and 19 bases lay in between. The CDR3 totals 15 residues. CDR1 SGHAT and CDR2 FQNNGV come from the germline V gene. The CDR3 region is CASNYGGGNDGELFF. The DNA of the CDR3 is TGTGCCAGCAACTACGGAGGGGGGAATGACGGGGAGCTGTTTTTT. The full variable domain, completed using reference TRBV11-2 and TRBJ2-2, is EAGVAQSPRYKIIEKRQSVAFWCNPISGHATLYWYQQILGQGPKLLIQFQNNGVVDDSQLPKDRFSAERLKGVDSTLKIQPAKLEDSAVYLCASNYGGGNDGELFFGEGSRLTVL.

To note about this clonotype: A read error may explain this, as a much larger clone is one base away. The chain employs TRBV24-1 and TRBJ2-1; D call uncertain. Per the germline V gene, CDR1 is KGHDR and CDR2 is SFDVKD. The CDR3 is 16 residues long. The CDR3 sequence: CATGDASGNSYNEQSF. CDR3 DNA sequence: TGTGCCACCGGGGATGCCTCAGGAAACTCCTACAATGAGCAGTCCTTC.